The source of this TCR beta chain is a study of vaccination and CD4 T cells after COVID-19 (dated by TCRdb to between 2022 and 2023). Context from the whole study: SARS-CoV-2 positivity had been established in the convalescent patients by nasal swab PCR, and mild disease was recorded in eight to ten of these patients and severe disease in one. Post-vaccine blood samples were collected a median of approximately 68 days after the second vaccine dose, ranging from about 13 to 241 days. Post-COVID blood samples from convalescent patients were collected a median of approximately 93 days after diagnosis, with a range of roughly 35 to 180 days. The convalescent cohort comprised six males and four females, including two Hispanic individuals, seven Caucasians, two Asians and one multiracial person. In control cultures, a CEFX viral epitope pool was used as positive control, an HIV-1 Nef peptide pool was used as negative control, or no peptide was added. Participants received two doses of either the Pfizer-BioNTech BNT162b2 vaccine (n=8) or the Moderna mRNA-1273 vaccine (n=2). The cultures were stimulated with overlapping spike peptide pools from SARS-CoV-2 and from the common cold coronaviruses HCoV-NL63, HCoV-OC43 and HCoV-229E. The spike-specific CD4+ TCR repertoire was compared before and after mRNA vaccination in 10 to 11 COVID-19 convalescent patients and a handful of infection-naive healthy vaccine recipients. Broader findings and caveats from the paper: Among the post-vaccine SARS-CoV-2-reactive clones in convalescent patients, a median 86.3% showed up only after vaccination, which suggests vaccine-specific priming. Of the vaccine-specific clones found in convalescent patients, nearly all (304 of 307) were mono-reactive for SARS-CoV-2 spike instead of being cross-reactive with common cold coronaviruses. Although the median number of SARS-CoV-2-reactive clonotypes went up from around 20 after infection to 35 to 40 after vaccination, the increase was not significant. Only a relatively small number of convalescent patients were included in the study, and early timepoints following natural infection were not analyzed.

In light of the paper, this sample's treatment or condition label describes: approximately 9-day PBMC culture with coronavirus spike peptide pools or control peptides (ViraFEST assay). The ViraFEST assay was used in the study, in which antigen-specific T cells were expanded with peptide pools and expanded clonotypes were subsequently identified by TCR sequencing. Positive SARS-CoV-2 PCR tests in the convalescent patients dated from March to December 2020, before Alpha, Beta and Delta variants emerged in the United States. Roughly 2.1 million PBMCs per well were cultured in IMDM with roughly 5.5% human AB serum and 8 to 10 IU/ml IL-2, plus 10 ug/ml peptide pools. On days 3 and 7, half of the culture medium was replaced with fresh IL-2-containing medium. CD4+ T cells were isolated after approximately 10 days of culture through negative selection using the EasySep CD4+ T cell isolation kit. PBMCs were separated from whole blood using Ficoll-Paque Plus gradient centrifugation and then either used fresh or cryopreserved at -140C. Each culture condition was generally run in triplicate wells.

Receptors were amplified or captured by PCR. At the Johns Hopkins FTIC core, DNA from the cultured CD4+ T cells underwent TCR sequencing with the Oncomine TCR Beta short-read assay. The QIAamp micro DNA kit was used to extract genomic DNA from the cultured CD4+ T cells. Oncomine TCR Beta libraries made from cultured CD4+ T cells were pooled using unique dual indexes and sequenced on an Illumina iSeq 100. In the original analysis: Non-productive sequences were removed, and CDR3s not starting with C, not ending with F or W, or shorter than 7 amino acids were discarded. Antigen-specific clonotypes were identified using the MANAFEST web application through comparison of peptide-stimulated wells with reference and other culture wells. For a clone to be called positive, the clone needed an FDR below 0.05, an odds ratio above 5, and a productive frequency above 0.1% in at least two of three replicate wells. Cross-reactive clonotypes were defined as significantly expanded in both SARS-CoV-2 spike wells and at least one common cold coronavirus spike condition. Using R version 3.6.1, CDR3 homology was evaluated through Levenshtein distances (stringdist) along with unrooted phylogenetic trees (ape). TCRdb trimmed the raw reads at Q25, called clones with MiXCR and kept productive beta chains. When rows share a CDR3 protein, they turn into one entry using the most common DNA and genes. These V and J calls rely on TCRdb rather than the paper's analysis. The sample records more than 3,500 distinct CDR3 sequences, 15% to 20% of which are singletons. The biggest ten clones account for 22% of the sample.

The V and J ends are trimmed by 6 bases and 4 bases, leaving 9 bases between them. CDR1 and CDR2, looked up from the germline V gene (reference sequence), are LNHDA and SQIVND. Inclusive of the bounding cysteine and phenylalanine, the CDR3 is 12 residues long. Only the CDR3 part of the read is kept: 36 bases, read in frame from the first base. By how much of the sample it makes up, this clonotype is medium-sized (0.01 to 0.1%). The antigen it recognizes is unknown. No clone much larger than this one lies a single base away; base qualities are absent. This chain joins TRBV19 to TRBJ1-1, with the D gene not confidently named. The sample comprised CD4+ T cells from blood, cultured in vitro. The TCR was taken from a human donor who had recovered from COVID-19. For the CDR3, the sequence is CASSRVATEAFF. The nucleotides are TGTGCCAGTAGCCGTGTGGCCACTGAAGCTTTCTTT.